The 15 T cell receptor beta chains in this list originate from one sample, sequenced in a study of cytomegalovirus exposure and HLA in healthy donors. The PCR had 60 Vbeta and 13 Jbeta primers. Sequenced by immunoSEQ multiplex PCR; TCRdb stores in-frame clones only, minus some. This sample has about 160,000 clones, with around 81% found just once. The specimen was PBMCs. The receptors here all came from a woman aged 45-65 years in good health and CMV-seronegative.

This chain links TRBV18 with TRBJ1-1; 11 bases are a match to TRBD1. CDR3 size: 15 residues. CDR1 KGHSH and CDR2 LQKENI come from the germline V gene. J lost 6 bases, V lost 6 bases, and 9 bases had no gene match. The CDR3 spells CASSPGQGARAEAFF. CDR3 bases: TGTGCCAGCTCCCCCGGACAGGGGGCGCGAGCTGAAGCTTTCTTT.

The chain uses TRBV13 and TRBJ2-1; TRBD2 aligns across 8 bases. Germline CDR1 PRHDT, CDR2 FYEKMQ (reference sequence). Trimming took 4 bases from V and 6 from J; bases not matched to a gene: 2. The CDR3 is 13 residues long. The CDR3 loop reads CASSSGTSNEQFF. The CDR3 DNA reads TGTGCCAGCAGCTCCGGGACTAGCAATGAGCAGTTCTTC.

The gene calls are TRBV7-2 and TRBJ2-7; tentatively, D is TRBD2 (5 bases). The CDR3 runs to 13 residues. V was cut by 4 bases and J by 3 bases, with 10 bases left in between. The germline gives CDR1 SGHTA, CDR2 FQGNSA. The CDR3: CASSSGSGYEQYF. The CDR3 bases are TGTGCCAGCAGCTCGGGAAGTGGCTACGAGCAGTACTTC.

V gene TRBV15 combines with J gene TRBJ2-7; 8 nucleotides align to TRBD2. Looked up from germline, CDR1 is LNHNV and CDR2 is YYDKDF (reference sequence). The CDR3 contains 14 residues. Trimming at V came to 4 bases and at J to 2 bases, leaving 4 bases not matched to a gene. The CDR3 coding sequence is TGTGCCACCAGCAAGGAGCGGGGGCCCTACGAGCAGTACTTC. Translated: CATSKERGPYEQYF.

The chain has TRBV4-2 and TRBJ1-5, with TRBD1 identical over 9 bases. After removal of 3 bases from V and 6 bases from J, the junction contained 6 bases not matched to a gene. CDR3 length: 15 residues. Germline V lookup: CDR1 LGHNA, CDR2 YNFKEQ. This chain's CDR3 is CASSQEGTGSQPQHF. The CDR3 DNA sequence: TGTGCCAGCAGCCAGGAAGGGACAGGGAGTCAGCCCCAGCATTTT.

V gene TRBV27 combines with J gene TRBJ2-1; 11 bases match TRBD2. Losses at the gene ends were 6 bases for V and 2 bases for J; bases not matched to a gene: 3. The length of the CDR3 is 15 residues. Per germline, CDR1 MNHEY and CDR2 SMNVEV (reference sequence). CDR3 DNA sequence: TGTGCCAGCAGCCGTAGCGGGGGGGCCTACAATGAGCAGTTCTTC. Translating it yields CASSRSGGAYNEQFF.

This chain uses TRBV5-1 with TRBJ2-7; 8 bases align to TRBD2. V trimming: 5 bases; J trimming: 3 bases; junction bases outside the gene matches: 13. The CDR3 is 16 amino acids. In germline, CDR1 is SGHRS, CDR2 YFSETQ. This CDR3 is CASSPGGSGALYEQYF. The CDR3 DNA sequence: TGCGCCAGCAGTCCCGGTGGTAGCGGGGCCCTCTACGAGCAGTACTTC.

The chain links TRBV13 to TRBJ2-5; TRBD2 matches at 14 bases. This CDR3 contains 18 residues. The trim removed 4 bases at V and 4 bases at J, leaving 11 bases unmatched. The germline V gene has CDR1 PRHDT and CDR2 FYEKMQ (reference sequence). The CDR3 loop reads CASSSPGLAGAGGETQYF. The CDR3 nucleotides are TGTGCCAGCAGCTCACCGGGACTAGCGGGAGCAGGTGGAGAGACCCAGTACTTC.

CDR3 protein: CASSVDPLARNEQFF. The CDR3 coding sequence is TGTGCCAGCAGCGTAGATCCACTAGCGAGGAATGAGCAGTTCTTC. The chain joins TRBV9 to TRBJ2-1; 7 nucleotides line up with TRBD2. CDR1 is SGDLS, CDR2 YYNGEE, per germline. CDR3 length: 15 residues. Trimming removed 0 bases from V and 7 bases from J; junction bases left unmatched: 7. The complete variable domain, with remaining parts taken from reference TRBV9 and TRBJ2-1, reads DSGVTQTPKHLITATGQRVTLRCSPRSGDLSVYWYQQSLDQGLQFLIQYYNGEERAKGNILERFSAQQFPDLHSELNLSSLELGDSALYFCASSVDPLARNEQFFGPGTRLTVL.

The V and J genes are TRBV5-1 and TRBJ2-2; D might be TRBD2 (6 bases). V was clipped by 3 bases and J by 4 bases, with 10 bases between them. CDR1 and CDR2 from the germline V gene are SGHRS and YFSETQ. There are 14 residues in the CDR3. CDR3 sequence: CASSSREATGELFF. The DNA of the CDR3 is TGCGCCAGCAGCTCAAGGGAGGCCACCGGGGAGCTGTTTTTT.

The chain joins TRBV7-2 to TRBJ2-5; no firm D call. The germline V and J ends were trimmed by 5 bases and 1 base, with 2 bases remaining between them. The CDR3 is 11 amino acids. Germline CDR1 is SGHTA and CDR2 is FQGNSA. DNA of the CDR3: TGTGCCAGCAGCCTCCAAGAGACCCAGTACTTC. The encoded protein is CASSLQETQYF.

CDR3 sequence (DNA): TGTGCCAGCAGCTTTCAGGGTCAGCCCCAGCATTTT. It translates to CASSFQGQPQHF. The chain has TRBV13 and TRBJ1-5; D possibly corresponds to TRBD1 (5 bases). Germline V CDR1 and CDR2: PRHDT, FYEKMQ (reference sequence). V was trimmed by 3 bases and J by 6 bases, leaving 6 bases between them. CDR3 length: 12 amino acids. Based on the CDR3 plus reference TRBV13 and TRBJ1-5, the full variable domain is AAGVIQSPRHLIKEKRETATLKCYPIPRHDTVYWYQQGPGQDPQFLISFYEKMQSDKGSIPDRFSAQQFSDYHSELNMSSLELGDSALYFCASSFQGQPQHFGDGTRLSIL.

This clone was seen just once. The chain couples TRBV5-1 to TRBJ2-1; TRBD2 aligns across 13 bases. This CDR3 has 18 residues. The J segment lost 4 bases and the V segment lost 4 bases, leaving 11 bases of the junction unmatched. The germline gives CDR1 SGHRS, CDR2 YFSETQ. Written as DNA, the CDR3 is TGCGCCAGCAGCAGGGGGCTGAAGACTAGCGGGGGGTACAATGAGCAGTTCTTC. It translates to CASSRGLKTSGGYNEQFF.

The CDR3 DNA reads TGTGCCAGCAGTCTAAGAGCGGGGGGAACCACAGATACGCAGTATTTT. Its protein is CASSLRAGGTTDTQYF. This sequence joins TRBV2 and TRBJ2-3, with 9 bases fitting TRBD2. Trimming cost V 5 bases and J 2 bases; bases outside gene matches: 8. CDR1 and CDR2 from the germline V gene are SNHLY and FYNNEI. CDR3 length equals 16 residues. The whole variable domain, remainder taken from reference TRBV2 and TRBJ2-3, is EPEVTQTPSHQVTQMGQEVILRCVPISNHLYFYWYRQILGQKVEFLVSFYNNEISEKSEIFDDQFSVERPDGSNFTLKIRSTKLEDSAMYFCASSLRAGGTTDTQYFGPGTRLTVL.

The J gene is TRBJ2-2, the V gene TRBV25-1; weak D call: TRBD2 (6 bases). With 2 bases removed from V and 7 bases from J, the gap between germline ends came to 11 bases. The germline gives CDR1 MGHDK, CDR2 SYGVNS. The CDR3 runs to 14 residues. Here the CDR3 DNA reads TGTGCCAGCAGTGAAACCGGGGAGGTCGGGGAGCTGTTTTTT. This gives the protein CASSETGEVGELFF.